This is a list of T cell receptor beta chains from one sample in a study of T cells in Graves' hyperthyroidism and ophthalmopathy. TCRdb re-analysed the multiplex PCR reads in MiXCR, keeping a single row per CDR3 protein. The data hold about 98,000 distinct CDR3 sequences, with roughly 39% observed a single time. Material for sequencing was peripheral blood or thyroid tissue (not recorded which). The receptors stem from a woman in her 30s with Graves' hyperthyroidism. Both conserved end residues are part of each CDR3. The size entry is marked missing in some rows and otherwise reads once, few, many or a size class.

cdr3_length,clone_size,v_call,j_call,cdr3_aa
16,.,TRBV27,TRBJ1-1,CASSRQGGPFNTEAFF
14,many,TRBV6-5,TRBJ1-4,CASSYRTANEKLFF
13,.,TRBV29-1,TRBJ1-1,CSVREVRNTEAFF
15,many,TRBV7-3,TRBJ2-7,CASSIRQGTSDEQYF
13,.,TRBV7-2,TRBJ2-2,CASRFVDPGELFF
14,.,TRBV5-1,TRBJ1-4,CASSRNTGSEKLFF
15,medium-sized,TRBV7-2,TRBJ1-6,CASSAGQGYNSPLHF
14,many,TRBV20-1,TRBJ1-6,CSARQQRNNSPLHF
15,many,TRBV4-1,TRBJ1-5,CASSQGAGGNQPQHF
17,.,TRBV6-1,TRBJ1-1,CAISGEFGRGRNTEAFF
16,few,TRBV10-3,TRBJ2-7,CAISVASGQGGYEQYF
15,.,TRBV7-2,TRBJ1-2,CASSSPDRVNYGYTF
13,medium-sized,TRBV7-2,TRBJ1-6,CASSLQGDSPLHF
14,many,TRBV7-6,TRBJ1-1,CASSIVEGLTEAFF
14,.,TRBV7-8,TRBJ1-1,CASSRQGENTEALF
14,many,TRBV4-1,TRBJ2-7,CASSQEPGADEQYF
16,many,TRBV6-6,TRBJ2-7,CASSGLGGGSFYEQYF
17,.,TRBV10-3,TRBJ2-6,CAIGEESSLSGANVLTF
13,many,TRBV2,TRBJ1-1,CASSEGSPNEAFF
13,many,TRBV5-1,TRBJ2-5,CASSLGSGETQYF
15,many,TRBV20-1,TRBJ2-7,CSTNIGQASSYEQYF
12,.,TRBV7-9,TRBJ1-4,CASSSPGEKLFF
12,many,TRBV12-3/TRBV12-4,TRBJ1-2,CASSNSNYGYTF
13,many,TRBV6-5,TRBJ1-5,CASGTGGNQPQHF
17,many,TRBV12-3/TRBV12-4,TRBJ2-5,CASSRAALAGGVKTQYF
15,few,TRBV28,TRBJ1-3,CASSLDIPSGNTIYF
13,many,TRBV5-5,TRBJ2-7,CASSFASVYEQYF
15,many,TRBV7-2,TRBJ2-7,CASSLDLADSYEQYF
13,.,TRBV10-3,TRBJ2-5,CAIRGTGEETQYF
14,many,TRBV7-9,TRBJ2-7,CASSQTGSRYEQYF
13,.,TRBV6-5,TRBJ1-3,CASRSGVLGTIYF
14,medium-sized,TRBV7-7,TRBJ2-5,CASSLYRNQETQYF
15,many,TRBV27,TRBJ2-7,CASSFLPPGQGGQYF
15,many,TRBV9,TRBJ2-5,CASSVHLAGGETQYF
12,.,TRBV20-1,TRBJ1-5,CSARSREEPQHF
12,many,TRBV5-5,TRBJ1-1,CASSPGHLEAFF
14,.,TRBV7-9,TRBJ2-5,CASSSRGGVETQHF
14,many,TRBV5-4,TRBJ1-1,CASSWDGVATEAFF
12,many,TRBV5-1,TRBJ2-7,CASSLGQGEQYF
16,few,TRBV5-1,TRBJ2-3,CASSLGGGDSTDTRYF
15,many,TRBV19,TRBJ1-5,CASSIARLLNQPQHF
12,few,TRBV10-3,TRBJ1-6,CAISESYSPLHF
14,.,TRBV7-2,TRBJ1-4,CASSPGGSNEKLSF
15,.,TRBV5-1,TRBJ1-1,CASSKEDRVEAEAFF
15,once,TRBV10-2,TRBJ1-6,CASSGTGLGGSPLHF
13,many,TRBV2,TRBJ2-7,CASSEQGTYEQYF
11,.,TRBV2,TRBJ1-5,CASSVNQPQHF
16,few,TRBV30,TRBJ2-2,CAWSVYLAGNTGELFF
14,many,TRBV6-5,TRBJ1-1,CASSYSKRLTEAFF
13,many,TRBV6-6,TRBJ1-3,CASTRVAGNTIYF
14,many,TRBV10-3,TRBJ1-2,CAISGSGVGYGYTF
13,many,TRBV2,TRBJ2-5,CASSWGTEETQYF
13,once,TRBV10-3,TRBJ1-5,CAITSRVNQPQHF
15,many,TRBV25-1,TRBJ2-5,CASNDRGRGGETQYF
16,many,TRBV7-3,TRBJ2-5,CASSATLAGGQETQYF
13,.,TRBV10-2,TRBJ1-6,CASSGTGGSPLHF
16,few,TRBV7-8,TRBJ2-5,CASSQTRTPGGETQYF
13,once,TRBV24-1,TRBJ2-5,CATRGQGQETQYF
14,many,TRBV5-1,TRBJ2-7,CASTPWGFTYEQYF
14,many,TRBV6-5,TRBJ2-2,CASRRDTSAGELFF